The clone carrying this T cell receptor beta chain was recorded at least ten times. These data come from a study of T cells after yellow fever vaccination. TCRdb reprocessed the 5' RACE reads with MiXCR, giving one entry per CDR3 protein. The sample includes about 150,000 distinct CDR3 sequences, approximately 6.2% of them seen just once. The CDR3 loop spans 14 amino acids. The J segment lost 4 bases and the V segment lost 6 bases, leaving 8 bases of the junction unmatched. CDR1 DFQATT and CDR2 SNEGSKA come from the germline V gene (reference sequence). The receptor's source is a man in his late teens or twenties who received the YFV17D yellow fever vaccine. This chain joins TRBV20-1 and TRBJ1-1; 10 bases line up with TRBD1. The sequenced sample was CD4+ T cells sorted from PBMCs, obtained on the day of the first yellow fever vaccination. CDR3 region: CSARTGGTATEAFF. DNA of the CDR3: TGCAGTGCGAGGACAGGGGGTACAGCCACTGAAGCTTTCTTT.